Each of the 21 T cell receptor beta chains below was sequenced from the same sample in a study of blood T cell repertoires in COVID-19. The repertoire was sequenced with immunoSEQ multiplex PCR; TCRdb's copy has only in-frame clones and lacks some. The repertoire holds 70,000 to 85,000 clones, with about 91% as singletons. Sequencing was done on a sample of peripheral blood. The origin of the receptors is a woman in her sixties or seventies with active COVID-19.

The gene calls are TRBV6-5 and TRBJ2-7; 9 nucleotides line up with TRBD1. The CDR3 is 15 residues long. Germline loops: CDR1 MNHEY, CDR2 SVGAGI. Trimming took 4 bases from V and 3 from J; bases not matched to a gene: 7. In nucleotides, the CDR3 is TGTGCCAGCAGTTTGGACAGGGGTTCCGGCTACGAGCAGTACTTC. Translation gives CASSLDRGSGYEQYF.

The genes are TRBV4-1 and TRBJ1-5, with D uncertain. CDR1 and CDR2 (germline): MGHRA, YSYEKL. This CDR3 spans 16 amino acids. Trimming shortened V by 0 bases and J by 0 bases, and 9 bases separated the two germline ends. CDR3: CASSQDATTSNQPQHF. CDR3 nucleotide sequence: TGCGCCAGCAGCCAAGATGCGACTACTAGCAATCAGCCCCAGCATTTT.

The chain has TRBV18 and TRBJ2-3; TRBD1 matches at 8 bases. V shed 6 bases, J shed 2 bases, and the junction held 10 bases outside the gene matches. Germline lookup yields CDR1 KGHSH and CDR2 LQKENI. The CDR3 runs to 16 residues. CDR3 in amino acids: CASSRGQGANTDTQYF. The CDR3 region has the DNA TGTGCCAGCTCCCGCGGACAGGGCGCAAACACAGATACGCAGTATTTT.

This clone has only one observation. The genes are TRBV7-9 and TRBJ2-3; 7 positions match TRBD2. The CDR3 has 17 residues. Germline lookup yields CDR1 SEHNR and CDR2 FQNEAQ (reference sequence). V lost 2 bases to trimming and J lost 3 bases; unmatched junction nucleotides: 11. CDR3 in DNA: TGTGCCAGCAGCTTACTAGCCGGAGGCGGGAGTACAGATACGCAGTATTTT. Translating it yields CASSLLAGGGSTDTQYF.

The V call is TRBV28, the J call TRBJ1-4; 10 bases are shared with TRBD1. Germline V lookup: CDR1 MDHEN, CDR2 SYDVKM. Trimming cost V 5 bases and J 1 base; bases outside gene matches: 7. CDR3 length: 17 residues. The CDR3 spells CASSLTGGAGTNEKLFF. Written as DNA, the CDR3 is TGTGCCAGCAGTCTGACAGGGGGCGCAGGAACTAATGAAAAACTGTTTTTT.

Ten or more counts support this clone. V gene TRBV27 combines with J gene TRBJ2-4; D is perhaps TRBD1 (6 bases). The CDR3 totals 13 residues. Germline V lookup: CDR1 MNHEY, CDR2 SMNVEV (reference sequence). V lost 0 bases and J lost 7, with 7 bases in between. CDR3 residues: CASSLSGGNIQYF. CDR3 nucleotide sequence: TGTGCCAGCAGTTTATCAGGGGGTAACATTCAGTACTTC.

The chain is built from TRBV21-1 and TRBJ1-5; the table's D gene call, TRBD1, was not cross checked with the DNA. TRBV21-1 is given as a pseudogene. The CDR3 has 18 residues. The CDR3 region is CASSKVRGGSYSNQPQHF. CDR3 in DNA: TGTGCCAGCAGCAAAGTTAGGGGTGGTTCCTATAGCAATCAGCCCCAGCATTTT.

The chain links TRBV5-1 to TRBJ1-4; unclear D gene. This CDR3 contains 13 residues. Germline CDR1 is SGHRS and CDR2 is YFSETQ. The germline V and J ends were trimmed by 2 bases and 4 bases, with 6 bases remaining between them. This CDR3 is CASSLRYNEKLFF. CDR3 bases: TGCGCCAGCAGCTTACGGTATAATGAAAAACTGTTTTTT.

The V gene is TRBV7-2, the J gene TRBJ1-5; D may be TRBD1 (5 bases). Deletions cut 0 bases from V and 6 bases from J, with 12 bases between. This CDR3 is built from 15 residues. Germline V gene sequence: CDR1 SGHTA, CDR2 FQGNSA. The CDR3 is CASSLAFGQGQPQHF. The DNA for the CDR3 is TGTGCCAGCAGCTTAGCGTTCGGCCAGGGTCAGCCCCAGCATTTT.

This sequence joins TRBV7-2 and TRBJ2-5, with 7 bases fitting TRBD2. The trim removed 1 base at V and 9 bases at J, leaving 14 bases unmatched. The germline V gene encodes CDR1 SGHTA and CDR2 FQGNSA. The CDR3 consists of 16 residues. CDR3 loop: CASSLGRAGAVGAQYF. In nucleotides, the CDR3 is TGTGCCAGCAGCTTAGGTCGGGCGGGAGCGGTAGGGGCCCAGTACTTC.

This rearrangement joins TRBV5-1 to TRBJ1-1; D gene ambiguous. The germline CDR1 and CDR2 sequences are SGHRS and YFSETQ. The CDR3 loop spans 14 amino acids. V dropped 4 bases and J dropped 5 bases, with 15 bases sitting between them. CDR3: CASSQQSMWTEAFF. The CDR3 nucleotides are TGCGCCAGCAGCCAACAGAGTATGTGGACTGAAGCTTTCTTT. Full variable domain (outside the CDR3, taken from reference TRBV5-1 and TRBJ1-1): KAGVTQTPRYLIKTRGQQVTLSCSPISGHRSVSWYQQTPGQGLQFLFEYFSETQRNKGNFPGRFSGRQFSNSRSEMNVSTLELGDSALYLCASSQQSMWTEAFFGQGTRLTVV.

This chain connects TRBV19 to TRBJ1-5; D may be TRBD1 (5 bases). The CDR3 contains 15 residues. V lost 5 bases and J lost 5, with 16 bases in between. The V gene's germline CDR1 is LNHDA and CDR2 SQIVND (reference sequence). The CDR3 nucleotides are TGTGCCAGTAGTTCCTCGGACACAGCCTATCAGCCCCAGCATTTT. Residues: CASSSSDTAYQPQHF.

The chain recombines TRBV4-2 with TRBJ2-7, with TRBD2 identical over 11 bases. Trimming cost V 0 bases and J 1 base; bases outside gene matches: 5. Germline CDR1 LGHNA, CDR2 YNFKEQ. This CDR3 has 17 amino acids. This chain's CDR3 is CASSQETSGSPSYEQYF. CDR3 coding DNA: TGTGCCAGCAGCCAAGAAACTAGCGGGAGTCCTTCCTACGAGCAGTACTTC.

The chain employs TRBV5-1 and TRBJ1-1; D call uncertain. The CDR3 length is 16 residues. Trimming cost V 1 base and J 0 bases, with 13 bases left between them. Germline V gives CDR1 SGHRS, CDR2 YFSETQ. CDR3 coding DNA: TGCGCCAGCAGCTTGTACAGCGGAATTATGAACACTGAAGCTTTCTTT. Translating it yields CASSLYSGIMNTEAFF.

About this clone itself: Other DNA sequences in the sample encode the same CDR3. This chain links TRBV3-1 (or the pseudogene TRBV3-2) with TRBJ1-1, with 8 bases lining up with TRBD1. There are 15 residues in the CDR3. Germline V gene sequence: CDR1 LGHDT, CDR2 YNNKEL (reference sequence). After removal of 4 bases from V and 1 base from J, the junction contained 5 bases not matched to a gene. The CDR3: CASSLYRGGNTEAFF. The CDR3 nucleotides are TGTGCCAGCAGCCTCTACAGGGGGGGGAACACTGAAGCTTTCTTT.

V gene TRBV18 combines with J gene TRBJ2-6; 7 bases match TRBD1. This CDR3 region has 18 residues. Germline CDR1 reads KGHSH; CDR2 reads LQKENI. Losses at the gene ends were 5 bases for V and 0 bases for J; bases not matched to a gene: 10. CDR3 loop: CASSSTETGSSGANVLTF. The CDR3 nucleotides read TGTGCCAGCTCATCCACCGAGACAGGGTCCTCTGGGGCCAACGTCCTGACTTTC.

This CDR3 reads CSARVSYEQYF. In DNA form, the CDR3 reads TGCAGTGCTAGGGTTAGCTACGAGCAGTACTTC. This chain uses TRBV20-1 with TRBJ2-7; no definite D call. This CDR3 has 11 amino acids. The V gene's germline CDR1 is DFQATT and CDR2 SNEGSKA (reference sequence). Trimming shortened V by 3 bases and J by 3 bases, and 6 bases separated the two germline ends.

This clone was seen only a few times. The chain joins TRBV6-5 to TRBJ2-7, with 8 bases matching TRBD2. V trimming: 2 bases; J trimming: 5 bases; junction bases outside the gene matches: 8. CDR3 length: 15 residues. Germline V gene data show CDR1 as MNHEY and CDR2 as SVGAGI. The CDR3 sequence is CASSYVAGGTHEQYF. As DNA, the CDR3 is TGTGCCAGCAGTTACGTGGCGGGAGGTACCCACGAGCAGTACTTC.

This rearrangement joins TRBV12-5 to TRBJ2-3; D might be TRBD1 (6 bases). The V gene's germline CDR1 is LGHNT and CDR2 FRNRAP. V was shortened by 6 bases and J by 1 base, with 11 bases between the two germline ends. This CDR3 is 14 amino acids long. CDR3 bases: TGTGCTAGTGGGGCTGGGGGCGGCACAGATACGCAGTATTTT. It is translated as CASGAGGGTDTQYF.

The rearrangement joins TRBV19 to TRBJ1-6, with a tentative D call TRBD1 (5 bases). The germline V gene has CDR1 LNHDA and CDR2 SQIVND (reference sequence). Trimming left V 3 bases short and J 8 bases short, with 8 bases between. The CDR3 consists of 13 residues. This CDR3 is CASSIGGDSPLHF. The CDR3 nucleotides read TGTGCCAGTAGTATCGGGGGGGATTCACCCCTCCACTTT.

This clone was seen many times. CDR3: CAWSVGQGGNTIYF. The CDR3 region has the DNA TGTGCCTGGAGTGTAGGACAGGGTGGGAACACCATATATTTT. The chain is built from TRBV30 and TRBJ1-3, with 8 nucleotides matching TRBD1. CDR1 is GTSNPN, CDR2 SVGIG, per germline (reference sequence). The V gene end was trimmed by 0 bases and the J gene end by 7 bases; junction bases not matched to a gene: 5. The CDR3 has 14 amino acids.